This T cell receptor beta chain was identified in a study of blood T cell repertoires in COVID-19. Looking at the study overall: COVID-19 samples, acute and convalescent, were from the United States, Italy and Spain.

V lost 3 bases, J lost 4 bases, and 12 bases lay in between. Germline CDR1 SNHLY, CDR2 FYNNEI. The CDR3 sequence is 14 residues long. Authors' data handling: Amplification of reference gene primers was used by the study to estimate nucleated cell counts. Profiling relied on immunoSEQ multiplex PCR, and the TCRdb table lists in-frame clones only, not all of them. V and J calls and clone size are those listed in that table; D and trimming were worked out from the DNA. The sample includes about 180,000 clones, roughly 82% of them seen just once. This clone was found many times. The identical CDR3 is also encoded by other nucleotide sequences in the sample.

The chain uses TRBV2 and TRBJ1-2; possibly TRBD1 for D (6 bases). The sequencing sample was made of peripheral blood. The TCR comes from a woman aged 70-85 years with acute or convalescent COVID-19. The CDR3 coding sequence is TGTGCCAGCAGTGACAGGCAGGGGAGCTATGGCTACACCTTC. Translated: CASSDRQGSYGYTF.